The T cell receptor (beta chain) described here comes from a study of blood T cell repertoires in COVID-19. Produced via immunoSEQ multiplex PCR; TCRdb's table is partial and in-frame only. The sample consists of some 200,000 clones, around 85% of them appearing once. This clone was recorded once. In germline, CDR1 is SGHTA, CDR2 FQGTGA. V was clipped by 1 base and J by 2 bases; unmatched bases: 0. The CDR3 runs to 15 residues. The sequenced sample consisted of peripheral blood. V usage is TRBV7-3 and J usage is TRBJ2-1; 9 bases are a match to TRBD2. The receptor's source is a woman in her sixties with acute or convalescent COVID-19. The CDR3 protein is CASSLKREAYNEQFF. The CDR3 coding sequence is TGTGCCAGCAGCTTAAAGCGGGAGGCCTACAATGAGCAGTTCTTC.